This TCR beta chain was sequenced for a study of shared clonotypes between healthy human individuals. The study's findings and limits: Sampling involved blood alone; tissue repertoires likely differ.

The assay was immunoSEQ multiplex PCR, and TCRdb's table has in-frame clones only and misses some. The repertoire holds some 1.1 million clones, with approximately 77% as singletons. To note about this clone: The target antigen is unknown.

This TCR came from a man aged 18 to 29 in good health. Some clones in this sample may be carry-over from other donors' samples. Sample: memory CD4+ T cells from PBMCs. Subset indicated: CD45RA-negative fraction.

The CDR3 nucleotides are TGTGCCACCGTGCTCGAGGGTTATGGCTACACCTTC. It yields the protein CATVLEGYGYTF. The chain carries TRBV10-3 and TRBJ1-2; D is unclear. This CDR3 contains 12 residues. Trimming cost V 10 bases and J 5 bases, with 14 bases left between them. CDR1 ENHRY and CDR2 SYGVKD come from the germline V gene.